This entry lists 32 T cell receptor beta chains sequenced from one sample in a study of shared clonotypes between healthy human individuals. Naivety among CD8 cells was defined by CD45RO negativity and positive CCR7 selection, thereby excluding terminally differentiated effector memory CD45RA+ cells. The repertoire was sequenced with immunoSEQ multiplex PCR; TCRdb's copy has only in-frame clones and lacks some. The table records a few million clones, 93% of them present only once. Sample: naive CD8+ T cells from PBMCs. Source of these receptors: a young man in good health. Some clones in this sample may be carry-over from other donors' samples.

This clone was seen a single time. This chain connects TRBV29-1 to TRBJ2-6; unclear D gene. The CDR3 is 13 amino acids. From germline, CDR1 is SQVTM and CDR2 ANQGSEA. The V end was cut by 4 bases, the J end by 0 bases, with 4 bases between. CDR3 DNA sequence: TGCAGCGTTGTATTCTCTGGGGCCAACGTCCTGACTTTC. It encodes CSVVFSGANVLTF. The full variable domain, in which reference TRBV29-1 and TRBJ2-6 provide the parts outside the CDR3, is SAVISQKPSRDICQRGTSLTIQCQVDSQVTMMFWYRQQPGQSLTLIATANQGSEATYESGFVIDKFPISRPNLTFSTLTVSNMSPEDSSIYLCSVVFSGANVLTFGAGSRLTVL.

Note on this clone: Other DNA sequences in this sample translate to the same CDR3. This chain uses TRBV9 with TRBJ2-6; no reliable D call. Germline V gives CDR1 SGDLS, CDR2 YYNGEE. V gave up 3 bases and J gave up 0 bases, with 7 bases separating them. This CDR3 has 15 residues. The CDR3 is CASSGQSSGANVLTF. CDR3 nucleotide sequence: TGTGCCAGCAGCGGCCAGAGCTCTGGGGCCAACGTCCTGACTTTC. Using reference TRBV9 and TRBJ2-6 for the parts outside the CDR3, the full variable domain is DSGVTQTPKHLITATGQRVTLRCSPRSGDLSVYWYQQSLDQGLQFLIQYYNGEERAKGNILERFSAQQFPDLHSELNLSSLELGDSALYFCASSGQSSGANVLTFGAGSRLTVL.

This chain uses TRBV19 with TRBJ2-6; no reliable D call. This CDR3 spans 16 amino acids. V was shortened by 9 bases and J by 6 bases, with 21 bases between the two germline ends. Germline V gene lookup returns CDR1 LNHDA and CDR2 SQIVND (reference sequence). The CDR3 loop reads CARPPLNGEKANVLTF. CDR3 in DNA: TGTGCCAGACCCCCCCTTAATGGGGAAAAGGCCAACGTCCTGACTTTC.

This clone was counted a single time. The chain employs TRBV7-4 and TRBJ2-7; D is possibly TRBD1 or TRBD2 (5 bases each). This CDR3 spans 14 amino acids. Per germline, CDR1 SGHVT and CDR2 SQSDAQ. V shed 5 bases and J shed 1 base, with 12 bases lying between them. As DNA, the CDR3 is TGTGCCAGCAGCCGGATTGGGGGTTCCTACGAGCAGTACTTC. Residues: CASSRIGGSYEQYF.

This chain connects TRBV7-9 to TRBJ2-3; the D gene is possibly TRBD2 (6 bases). V was trimmed by 8 bases and J by 2 bases, leaving 14 bases between them. The CDR3 is made up of 14 amino acids. Germline CDR1 and CDR2: SEHNR and FQNEAQ (reference sequence). CDR3 in DNA: TGTGCCAGCCGAGGGGCTAGCGTCACAGATACGCAGTATTTT. This sequence encodes CASRGASVTDTQYF.

This clone was seen a single time. A junction boundary mismatches the germline segment, possibly from a read error. The chain couples TRBV29-1 to TRBJ2-7; 7 positions agree with TRBD2. Per germline, CDR1 SQVTM and CDR2 ANQGSEA. This CDR3 contains 12 residues. Written as DNA, the CDR3 is TGCAGCGCAGAATCGGGGGACTACGGGCAGTACTTC. This codes for CSAESGDYGQYF.

This chain joins TRBV13 and TRBJ2-7; D is unresolved. Per germline, CDR1 PRHDT and CDR2 FYEKMQ (reference sequence). This CDR3 spans 13 amino acids. V lost 5 bases and J 0 bases, leaving 8 bases between the germline ends. For the CDR3, the DNA is TGTGCCAGCAGCCCAGCAGGCTCCTACGAGCAGTACTTC. Its translation is CASSPAGSYEQYF.

In regard to this clone: This sample includes further DNA sequences coding for the same CDR3. This chain uses TRBV27 with TRBJ2-2, with a possible D match to TRBD2 (5 bases). Per germline, CDR1 MNHEY and CDR2 SMNVEV (reference sequence). Between the trimmed V and J ends, which lost 6 bases and 6 bases, there was a span of 11 bases. CDR3 size: 13 residues. The CDR3 is CASSPRGPGELFF. CDR3 nucleotides: TGTGCCAGCAGCCCCAGAGGGCCCGGGGAGCTGTTTTTT.

Turning to this clone: The sample has other DNA sequences that encode this CDR3 too. The rearrangement uses TRBV6-1 and TRBJ2-1; D may be TRBD1 (6 bases). Germline CDR1 MNHNS, CDR2 SASEGT. Deletions cut 3 bases from V and 0 bases from J, with 9 bases between. The CDR3 consists of 15 residues. The DNA of the CDR3 is TGTGCCAGCAGTGAGAGGGGGAGCTCCTACAATGAGCAGTTCTTC. This sequence encodes CASSERGSSYNEQFF.

The chain recombines TRBV19 with TRBJ2-1; 8 bases agree with TRBD2. J gave up 3 bases and V 2 bases, and 9 bases lay outside the gene matches. CDR1 is LNHDA, CDR2 SQIVND, per germline (reference sequence). The CDR3 is 17 amino acids. The CDR3 here is CASSIMGSGSFYNEQFF. CDR3 coding DNA: TGTGCCAGTAGTATAATGGGAAGCGGGAGTTTCTACAATGAGCAGTTCTTC.

The chain couples TRBV11-2 to TRBJ2-7; no firm D call. CDR3 length: 11 amino acids. Germline V gives CDR1 SGHAT, CDR2 FQNNGV. The V end was cut by 4 bases, the J end by 7 bases, with 8 bases between. The CDR3 DNA is TGTGCCAGCAGCTCCCTCTGGGAGCAGTACTTC. Translation: CASSSLWEQYF.

V gene TRBV7-3 combines with J gene TRBJ2-5; D is uncertain. This CDR3 is built from 15 residues. Looked up from germline, CDR1 is SGHTA and CDR2 is FQGTGA. V was clipped by 2 bases and J by 5 bases, with 15 bases between them. The CDR3 DNA sequence: TGTGCCAGCAGCTTAGCTCCCGGCCGCGTGGAGACCCAGTACTTC. Translated: CASSLAPGRVETQYF.

The chain combines TRBV7-9 with TRBJ2-7; D might be TRBD1 or TRBD2, each matching 5 bases. V lost 0 bases to trimming and J lost 7 bases, with 13 bases between them. This CDR3 region has 14 residues. Germline CDR1 SEHNR, CDR2 FQNEAQ (reference sequence). In nucleotides, the CDR3 is TGTGCCAGCAGCTTAGCGGTGGGACCGGGGGAGCAGTACTTC. Residues: CASSLAVGPGEQYF.

The V call is TRBV5-1, the J call TRBJ1-2; maybe TRBD1 (6 bases). CDR3 length equals 14 residues. Germline V gene data show CDR1 as SGHRS and CDR2 as YFSETQ. Trimming left V 4 bases short and J 3 bases short, with 13 bases between. The CDR3 DNA reads TGCGCCAGCAGCGGGGACAATCTCGACTATGGCTACACCTTC. Protein product: CASSGDNLDYGYTF.

This clone has more than one count but fewer than ten. This chain joins TRBV7-9 and TRBJ2-1; D perhaps matches TRBD2 (6 bases). Between the trimmed V and J ends, which lost 7 bases and 6 bases, there was a span of 22 bases. The CDR3 runs to 16 residues. The germline CDR1 and CDR2 sequences are SEHNR and FQNEAQ (reference sequence). The DNA for the CDR3 is TGTGCCAGCACCATACGGGGGATAGCGGACCTCAATGAGCAGTTCTTC. This translates into CASTIRGIADLNEQFF.

The V gene is TRBV27, the J gene TRBJ2-2; D is unresolved. V lost 6 bases and J lost 6, with 8 bases in between. Per germline, CDR1 MNHEY and CDR2 SMNVEV (reference sequence). The CDR3 covers 12 residues. The CDR3 sequence: CASSSTAGELFF. The CDR3 DNA reads as TGTGCCAGCAGCTCTACGGCCGGGGAGCTGTTTTTT.

V and J are TRBV7-3 and TRBJ2-2; D gene unclear. The CDR3 has 16 residues. Per the germline V gene, CDR1 is SGHTA and CDR2 is FQGTGA. Trimming took off 1 base at V and 1 base at J, with 10 bases between the two ends. Here the CDR3 reads CASSLIRARNTGELFF. The CDR3 DNA sequence: TGTGCCAGCAGCTTAATACGGGCCCGGAACACCGGGGAGCTGTTTTTT.

V is TRBV5-1 and J is TRBJ2-7, with 8 bases identical to TRBD1. Germline V gene data show CDR1 as SGHRS and CDR2 as YFSETQ. J was trimmed by 3 bases and V by 2 bases; bases with no gene match: 10. The CDR3 runs 16 residues. In DNA form, the CDR3 reads TGCGCCAGCAGCTTTAACAGGGGACAGGTCGTCTACGAGCAGTACTTC. Encoded protein: CASSFNRGQVVYEQYF.

V gene TRBV11-2 combines with J gene TRBJ2-7; 9 bases agree with TRBD1. CDR1 and CDR2 from the germline V gene are SGHAT and FQNNGV. This CDR3 region has 14 residues. Trimming at V came to 4 bases and at J to 2 bases, leaving 3 bases not matched to a gene. DNA for the CDR3: TGTGCCAGCAGCTGGGGACAGGGAACCTACGAGCAGTACTTC. This gives the protein CASSWGQGTYEQYF.

This chain connects TRBV28 to TRBJ2-2; weak D call: TRBD2 (5 bases). This CDR3 contains 16 residues. The V and J ends lost 2 bases and 6 bases respectively, with 16 bases between them. CDR1 is MDHEN and CDR2 is SYDVKM in the germline V gene. In DNA form, the CDR3 reads TGTGCCAGCAGTTTAGTGGGTGGAGAGGGTTCCGGGGAGCTGTTTTTT. As protein: CASSLVGGEGSGELFF.

The chain combines TRBV29-1 with TRBJ2-7, with a weak D call TRBD2 (5 bases). V was trimmed by 4 bases and J by 5 bases, leaving 15 bases between them. The CDR3 runs 13 residues. Per the germline V gene, CDR1 is SQVTM and CDR2 is ANQGSEA. The CDR3 loop is CSVVLASFNEQYF. DNA of the CDR3: TGCAGCGTTGTGCTAGCTAGCTTCAACGAGCAGTACTTC.

The rearrangement joins TRBV28 to TRBJ2-1; 7 positions match TRBD2. This CDR3 has 15 amino acids. Trimming took 2 bases from V and 5 from J; bases not matched to a gene: 6. Germline values: CDR1 MDHEN, CDR2 SYDVKM. The CDR3 protein is CASSLLLAANNEQFF. The CDR3, as DNA: TGTGCCAGCAGTTTACTCCTAGCGGCAAACAATGAGCAGTTCTTC.

Details on this clone: The CDR3 end shows no conserved phenylalanine or tryptophan, and so a read error is likely. No DNA is shown, since the ends of the CDR3 on it are uncertain; the CDR3 is the one TCRdb lists. The J gene is TRBJ2-7, the V gene TRBV5-8; the DNA was not compared with TRBD2, the D call given in the table. CDR1 is SGHTS and CDR2 is YDEGEE in the germline V gene. Both ends counted, the CDR3 spans 10 residues. This CDR3 reads CASSLGRELI.

Of note for this clone: Different DNA sequences within this sample yield the same CDR3. This chain uses TRBV27 with TRBJ2-1, with D unresolved. From germline, CDR1 is MNHEY and CDR2 SMNVEV (reference sequence). The CDR3 is 13 residues long. The V gene lost 0 bases and the J gene lost 4 bases, with 4 bases spanning the gap. The CDR3 reads CASSLSPYNEQFF. For the CDR3, the DNA is TGTGCCAGCAGTTTATCGCCATACAATGAGCAGTTCTTC.

The V call is TRBV29-1, the J call TRBJ1-2, with D maybe TRBD1 (5 bases). CDR1 and CDR2 (germline): SQVTM, ANQGSEA. Trimming shortened V by 6 bases and J by 4 bases, and 12 bases separated the two germline ends. The CDR3 contains 12 residues. The CDR3 is CSVPLGGYGYTF. Written as DNA, the CDR3 is TGCAGCGTCCCGTTGGGGGGCTATGGCTACACCTTC.

As concerns this clone: Other DNA sequences of this sample code for an identical CDR3. The chain recombines TRBV28 with TRBJ2-2; D gene ambiguous. With 3 bases removed from V and 0 bases from J, the gap between germline ends came to 5 bases. The CDR3 is 14 residues long. The germline V gene has CDR1 MDHEN and CDR2 SYDVKM. In nucleotides, the CDR3 is TGTGCCAGCAGTTTGGGTCCGAACACCGGGGAGCTGTTTTTT. Translated: CASSLGPNTGELFF.

The V and J genes are TRBV28 and TRBJ1-5, with D unresolved. The germline V and J ends were trimmed by 6 bases and 6 bases, with 18 bases remaining between them. Germline V gives CDR1 MDHEN, CDR2 SYDVKM. The CDR3 is 15 amino acids. CDR3 region: CASSPREGRIQPQHF. CDR3 coding DNA: TGTGCCAGCAGCCCTAGGGAGGGAAGGATTCAGCCCCAGCATTTT.

This chain connects TRBV20-1 to TRBJ2-7, with D perhaps matching TRBD1 (6 bases). V lost 3 bases and J 5 bases, leaving 8 bases between the germline ends. Looked up from germline, CDR1 is DFQATT and CDR2 is SNEGSKA (reference sequence). The CDR3 is made up of 11 amino acids. CDR3 in amino acids: CSARGDNEQYF. CDR3 in DNA: TGCAGTGCTAGGGGGGACAACGAGCAGTACTTC.

The chain links TRBV2 to TRBJ2-7; D is unclear. The length of the CDR3 is 15 residues. Trimming took 2 bases from V and 0 from J, leaving 11 bases between them. Germline V CDR1 and CDR2: SNHLY, FYNNEI. The CDR3, as DNA: TGTGCCAGCAGTGAATTTTGGCAGGACTCCTACGAGCAGTACTTC. Protein product: CASSEFWQDSYEQYF.

The chain employs TRBV5-6 and TRBJ2-3; D is unresolved. This CDR3 region has 12 residues. Germline V gives CDR1 SGHDT, CDR2 YYEEEE. V gave up 3 bases and J gave up 5 bases, with 7 bases separating them. This chain's CDR3 is CASSYLRDTQYF. CDR3 nucleotide sequence: TGTGCCAGCAGCTACCTACGAGATACGCAGTATTTT. The variable domain in full, with the rest retrieved from reference TRBV5-6 and TRBJ2-3, is DAGVTQSPTHLIKTRGQQVTLRCSPKSGHDTVSWYQQALGQGPQFIFQYYEEEERQRGNFPDRFSGHQFPNYSSELNVNALLLGDSALYLCASSYLRDTQYFGPGTRLTVL.

The J gene is TRBJ2-5, the V gene TRBV28; 8 positions agree with TRBD1. In germline, CDR1 is MDHEN, CDR2 SYDVKM. The V gene end was trimmed by 8 bases and the J gene end by 4 bases; junction bases not matched to a gene: 9. CDR3 length: 14 residues. The CDR3 loop reads CASGASGQAETQYF. DNA of the CDR3: TGTGCCAGCGGAGCCTCGGGACAGGCAGAGACCCAGTACTTC.

For the CDR3, the DNA is TGTGCCTGCCTGGCCAGGGGTCGGTACGAGCAGTACTTC. Its translation is CACLARGRYEQYF. The rearrangement links TRBV30 to TRBJ2-7; possible D gene TRBD1, 6 bases. V was shortened by 6 bases and J by 4 bases, with 16 bases between the two germline ends. CDR1 GTSNPN and CDR2 SVGIG come from the germline V gene (reference sequence). This CDR3 contains 13 residues.